The 20 T cell receptor beta chains presented below share a single source sample, sequenced in a study of regulatory T cells in long-lasting Graves disease. Time point described: persistent/refractory GD, antithyroid drugs over 5 years with positive TRAb. Scientists built the TCR library using RNA that was extracted from PBMCs. Arm-PCR with iRepertoire HTBI primers amplified the CDR3 regions for these TCR beta libraries. MiXCR was run by TCRdb on the multiplex PCR reads, yielding one entry per CDR3 protein. The sample records a few hundred thousand distinct CDR3 sequences, about 25% being singletons. This sample comprised peripheral blood mononuclear cells (PBMCs), obtained when the disease was refractory, from a patient treated with antithyroid drugs. Every receptor here comes from a female donor with Graves disease.

This clonotype was seen at least ten times. The V call is TRBV28, the J call TRBJ1-2; D remains unclear. The CDR3 has 13 amino acids. CDR1 is MDHEN and CDR2 is SYDVKM in the germline V gene. V was clipped by 5 bases and J by 4 bases, with 11 bases between them. The chain's CDR3 is CASSPVLSYGYTF. In DNA form, the CDR3 reads TGTGCCAGCAGTCCCGTTTTAAGCTATGGCTACACCTTC.

This clonotype showed up many times. The chain links TRBV7-2 to TRBJ1-1; D remains unclear. CDR3 length equals 13 residues. CDR1 is SGHTA, CDR2 FQGNSA, per germline. The V and J ends lost 4 bases and 5 bases respectively, with 11 bases between them. The CDR3 bases are TGTGCCAGCAGCTCGGACCTGAGGACTGAAGCTTTCTTT. It yields the protein CASSSDLRTEAFF.

This clonotype was picked up a small number of times. The V gene is TRBV9, the J gene TRBJ2-2; no clear D gene. Germline V gives CDR1 SGDLS, CDR2 YYNGEE. Trimming removed 3 bases from V and 7 bases from J, with 13 bases in between. The CDR3 length is 14 residues. CDR3 sequence: CASSDHRLDGELFF. The CDR3, as DNA: TGTGCCAGCAGCGATCACCGTCTTGACGGGGAGCTGTTTTTT.

This chain links TRBV5-8 with TRBJ1-2, with 12 bases that match TRBD1. The J segment lost 2 bases and the V segment lost 5 bases, leaving 4 bases of the junction unmatched. The CDR3 length is 15 residues. The germline CDR1 and CDR2 sequences are SGHTS and YDEGEE. This CDR3 is CASRMGQGANYGYTF. Written as DNA, the CDR3 is TGTGCCAGCAGAATGGGACAGGGGGCGAACTATGGCTACACCTTC.

This clonotype came up many times. This rearrangement joins TRBV5-1 to TRBJ1-1; D not certain. Germline V gene sequence: CDR1 SGHRS, CDR2 YFSETQ. There are 13 residues in the CDR3. V shed 4 bases and J shed 1 base, with 8 bases lying between them. Here the CDR3 DNA reads TGCGCCAGCAGCCCGACAAGGAACACTGAAGCTTTCTTT. Its protein is CASSPTRNTEAFF. Combining the CDR3 with reference TRBV5-1 and TRBJ1-1 gives the whole variable domain KAGVTQTPRYLIKTRGQQVTLSCSPISGHRSVSWYQQTPGQGLQFLFEYFSETQRNKGNFPGRFSGRQFSNSRSEMNVSTLELGDSALYLCASSPTRNTEAFFGQGTRLTVV.

This clonotype was recorded at least ten times. This sequence joins TRBV2 and TRBJ1-1, with D perhaps matching TRBD1 (5 bases). The CDR3 consists of 16 residues. Germline-derived CDR1 and CDR2 are SNHLY and FYNNEI. V was trimmed by 3 bases and J by 3 bases, leaving 17 bases between them. CDR3 in DNA: TGTGCCAGCAGTGATTGGGCTTTCAGCAGGGACACTGAAGCTTTCTTT. Translation: CASSDWAFSRDTEAFF. Supplemented by reference TRBV2 and TRBJ1-1, the full variable domain reads EPEVTQTPSHQVTQMGQEVILRCVPISNHLYFYWYRQILGQKVEFLVSFYNNEISEKSEIFDDQFSVERPDGSNFTLKIRSTKLEDSAMYFCASSDWAFSRDTEAFFGQGTRLTVV.

This clonotype was counted only a few times. This sequence joins TRBV19 and TRBJ1-5, with unresolved D. The CDR3 covers 13 residues. Trimming cost V 3 bases and J 5 bases, with 8 bases left between them. The germline V gene has CDR1 LNHDA and CDR2 SQIVND (reference sequence). The chain's CDR3 is CASSIDWDQPQHF. CDR3 in DNA: TGTGCCAGTAGTATTGATTGGGATCAGCCCCAGCATTTT.

The chain carries TRBV9 and TRBJ2-5, with a tentative D call TRBD2 (5 bases). The V gene's germline CDR1 is SGDLS and CDR2 YYNGEE. V was clipped by 0 bases and J by 5 bases, with 11 bases between them. The CDR3 spans 14 residues. The CDR3 sequence is CASSVELGSETQYF. CDR3 DNA: TGTGCCAGCAGCGTAGAACTAGGGTCGGAGACCCAGTACTTC.

This clonotype was found many times. The chain has TRBV7-2 and TRBJ2-7; unclear D gene. Trimming took 0 bases from V and 7 from J, leaving 10 bases between them. The germline CDR1 and CDR2 sequences are SGHTA and FQGNSA. The CDR3 loop spans 13 amino acids. CDR3 sequence: CASSLARVQEQYF. In DNA form, the CDR3 reads TGTGCCAGCAGCTTAGCAAGGGTTCAGGAGCAGTACTTC.

This sequence joins TRBV6-1 and TRBJ2-2, with D tentatively TRBD1 (5 bases). CDR3 length: 14 amino acids. The germline V gene encodes CDR1 MNHNS and CDR2 SASEGT. Trimming left V 7 bases short and J 7 bases short, with 16 bases between. DNA for the CDR3: TGTGCCAGCATTCAAGGGGTGCGAATCGGGGAGCTGTTTTTT. Its protein product is CASIQGVRIGELFF.

This chain connects TRBV5-1 to TRBJ1-6, with D hard to call. V dropped 1 base and J dropped 12 bases, with 14 bases sitting between them. The CDR3 is 14 residues long. Germline loops: CDR1 SGHRS, CDR2 YFSETQ. The CDR3 bases are TGCGCCAGCAGCTTGACGAGTAGTCGTTTACCCCTCCACTTT. This gives the protein CASSLTSSRLPLHF.

This clonotype has ten or more counts. V gene TRBV20-1 combines with J gene TRBJ1-2; 7 positions match TRBD1. Germline CDR1 is DFQATT and CDR2 is SNEGSKA (reference sequence). CDR3 length: 14 residues. The trim removed 2 bases at V and 4 bases at J, leaving 7 bases unmatched. CDR3 in amino acids: CSARTGDGGYGYTF. The DNA of the CDR3 is TGCAGTGCTAGAACAGGGGACGGAGGCTATGGCTACACCTTC.

This clonotype was recorded many times. The rearrangement links TRBV7-8 to TRBJ1-1; D gene unclear. There are 12 residues in the CDR3. V shed 4 bases and J shed 1 base, with 4 bases lying between them. CDR1 and CDR2 (germline): SGHVS, FQNEAQ. CDR3 bases: TGTGCCAGCAGCTGGAAGAACACTGAAGCTTTCTTT. Residues: CASSWKNTEAFF.

This clonotype was counted at least ten times. V gene TRBV6-1 combines with J gene TRBJ2-7; TRBD2 agrees at 8 bases. The V gene end was trimmed by 8 bases and the J gene end by 3 bases; junction bases not matched to a gene: 15. CDR3 length: 16 amino acids. CDR1 and CDR2 from the germline V gene are MNHNS and SASEGT. The CDR3 is CASSLGSGSRDYEQYF. The CDR3 nucleotides are TGTGCCAGCTCTTTAGGAAGCGGGAGTCGGGACTACGAGCAGTACTTC.

J is TRBJ2-5 and V is TRBV30; D is ambiguous. Germline V lookup: CDR1 GTSNPN, CDR2 SVGIG (reference sequence). The CDR3 has 11 residues. Trimming left V 5 bases short and J 3 bases short, with 7 bases between. This CDR3 is CAWVRKETQYF. The CDR3 DNA is TGTGCCTGGGTGAGAAAAGAGACCCAGTACTTC. Supplemented by reference TRBV30 and TRBJ2-5, the full variable domain reads SQTIHQWPATLVQPVGSPLSLECTVEGTSNPNLYWYRQAAGRGLQLLFYSVGIGQISSEVPQNLSASRPQDRQFILSSKKLLLSDSGFYLCAWVRKETQYFGPGTRLLVL.

There are a few counts of this clonotype. The V gene is TRBV20-1, the J gene TRBJ2-3; D not resolved. Per the germline V gene, CDR1 is DFQATT and CDR2 is SNEGSKA (reference sequence). V was clipped by 0 bases and J by 2 bases, with 12 bases between them. The CDR3 runs to 15 residues. DNA for the CDR3: TGCAGTGCTAGAGATTCTCGGCAGGTCACAGATACGCAGTATTTT. Translated, it gives CSARDSRQVTDTQYF.

J is TRBJ1-3 and V is TRBV6-2 or TRBV6-3, with D possibly being TRBD1 (6 bases). Germline V gene data show CDR1 as MNHEY and CDR2 as SVGEGT. CDR3 size: 13 residues. The germline V and J ends were trimmed by 8 bases and 2 bases, with 10 bases remaining between them. CDR3 in amino acids: CASGNRAGNTIYF. The CDR3, as DNA: TGTGCCAGCGGTAACAGGGCTGGAAACACCATATATTTT.

The genes are TRBV2 and TRBJ2-7, with 8 bases fitting TRBD1. This CDR3 has 15 amino acids. J gave up 2 bases and V 4 bases, and 7 bases lay outside the gene matches. Germline-derived CDR1 and CDR2 are SNHLY and FYNNEI. The CDR3 loop reads CASSGGTGGPYEQYF. In DNA, the CDR3 is TGTGCCAGCAGTGGAGGGACAGGAGGACCCTACGAGCAGTACTTC.

The J gene is TRBJ1-3, the V gene TRBV12-3 or TRBV12-4; unclear D gene. Trimming left V 2 bases short and J 8 bases short, with 4 bases between. This CDR3 contains 11 residues. The chain's CDR3 is CASSLKDTIYF. The CDR3 DNA follows: TGTGCCAGCAGTTTAAAGGACACCATATATTTT.

Only one count was recorded for this clonotype. A single base separates this from a much larger clone, so it may be a read error. This rearrangement joins TRBV12-3 or TRBV12-4 to TRBJ1-1; D is unclear. The CDR3 totals 13 residues. V was shortened by 3 bases and J by 4 bases, with 9 bases between the two germline ends. CDR3 DNA sequence: TGTGCCAGCAGTTTGCTGTGTTTCACTGAAGCTTTCTTT. Translated: CASSLLCFTEAFF.